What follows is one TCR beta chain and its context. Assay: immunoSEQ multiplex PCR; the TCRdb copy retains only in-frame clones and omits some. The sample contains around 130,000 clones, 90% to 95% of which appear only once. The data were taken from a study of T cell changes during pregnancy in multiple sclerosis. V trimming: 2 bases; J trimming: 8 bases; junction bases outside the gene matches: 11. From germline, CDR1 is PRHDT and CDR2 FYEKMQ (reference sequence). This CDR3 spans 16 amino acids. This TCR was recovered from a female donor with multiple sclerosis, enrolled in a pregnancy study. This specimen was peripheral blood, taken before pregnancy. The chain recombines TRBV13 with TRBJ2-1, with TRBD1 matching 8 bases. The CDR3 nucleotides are TGTGCCAGCAGCTTATCCCACTTCAGGGGGCCGGATGAGCAGTTCTTC. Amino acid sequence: CASSLSHFRGPDEQFF.